These 26 T cell receptor beta chains originate from one sample sequenced in a study of T cell changes during pregnancy in multiple sclerosis. Generated by immunoSEQ multiplex PCR, the TCRdb table keeps only in-frame clones and is missing some. The sample shows nearly 110,000 clones, around 93% of them seen only once. The sample here was peripheral blood, taken in the third trimester of pregnancy. These receptors originate from a female donor in good health, enrolled as a control in a pregnancy study.

The chain joins TRBV6-1 to TRBJ1-1; D possibly corresponds to TRBD1 (5 bases). V was shortened by 7 bases and J by 0 bases, with 15 bases between the two germline ends. Germline CDR1 is MNHNS and CDR2 is SASEGT. The CDR3 length is 15 residues. The CDR3 DNA sequence: TGTGCCAGCACCCTACAGGCGGTTATGAACACTGAAGCTTTCTTT. Protein sequence: CASTLQAVMNTEAFF.

The chain uses TRBV4-2 and TRBJ2-5, with a possible D match to TRBD1 (6 bases). The CDR3 has 17 residues. Trimming pared 2 bases from V and 2 bases from J, leaving 18 bases between. In germline, CDR1 is LGHNA, CDR2 YNFKEQ. The CDR3 region is CASSQLLSRGQQETQYF. CDR3 DNA: TGTGCCAGCAGCCAACTACTCTCCCGGGGACAACAAGAGACCCAGTACTTC.

V gene TRBV6-1 combines with J gene TRBJ1-2; 8 positions agree with TRBD1. This CDR3 is built from 16 residues. The germline gives CDR1 MNHNS, CDR2 SASEGT. Trimming at V came to 5 bases and at J to 6 bases, leaving 14 bases not matched to a gene. The CDR3 bases are TGTGCCAGCAGTCAAGATCCGGGACAGGTTGGTCATGGCTACACCTTC. It specifies CASSQDPGQVGHGYTF.

The V call is TRBV30, the J call TRBJ2-7; tentative D call: TRBD1 (6 bases). The germline gives CDR1 GTSNPN, CDR2 SVGIG (reference sequence). This CDR3 is built from 13 residues. V lost 3 bases to trimming and J lost 3 bases, with 12 bases between them. The CDR3 bases are TGTGCCTGGAGCCCCGGGACAAGCTACGAGCAGTACTTC. Protein sequence: CAWSPGTSYEQYF.

V and J are TRBV7-6 and TRBJ1-6, with 7 bases aligning to TRBD1. Germline V lookup: CDR1 SGHVS, CDR2 FNYEAQ. The CDR3 is made up of 16 amino acids. The J segment lost 4 bases and the V segment lost 4 bases, leaving 7 bases of the junction unmatched. CDR3 sequence: CASSSGQGGYNSPLHF. The CDR3 DNA is TGTGCCAGCAGCTCAGGTCAGGGGGGTTATAATTCACCCCTCCACTTT.

This chain links TRBV7-9 with TRBJ1-5, with D perhaps matching TRBD1 (5 bases). Germline values: CDR1 SEHNR, CDR2 FQNEAQ (reference sequence). Trimming cost V 0 bases and J 0 bases, with 6 bases left between them. The CDR3 contains 15 residues. In DNA, the CDR3 is TGTGCCAGCAGCTTAGCGGACAATAGCAATCAGCCCCAGCATTTT. Its protein is CASSLADNSNQPQHF.

The chain employs TRBV5-1 and TRBJ2-1; 15 positions match TRBD2. The CDR3 extends over 17 amino acids. The V gene's germline CDR1 is SGHRS and CDR2 YFSETQ. After removal of 7 bases from V and 2 bases from J, the junction contained 7 bases not matched to a gene. The CDR3 bases are TGCGCCAGCTTGGGAGGACTAGCGGGGGGGGCCTACAATGAGCAGTTCTTC. It codes for CASLGGLAGGAYNEQFF.

The chain couples TRBV7-3 to TRBJ1-1; D call uncertain. Trimming removed 1 base at V and 7 bases at J, with 10 bases between. Per the germline V gene, CDR1 is SGHTA and CDR2 is FQGTGA. The CDR3 length is 13 residues. DNA for the CDR3: TGTGCCAGCAGCTTAAGCGCAGACTTTGAAGCTTTCTTT. Protein product: CASSLSADFEAFF.

Only one count was recorded for this clone. The chain carries TRBV7-9 and TRBJ1-1, with D unresolved. V was cut by 2 bases and J by 0 bases, with 19 bases left in between. The CDR3 runs 18 residues. The germline CDR1 and CDR2 sequences are SEHNR and FQNEAQ (reference sequence). This CDR3 is CASSLNIRTEAMNTEAFF. The DNA of the CDR3 is TGTGCCAGCAGCTTAAATATTCGGACGGAGGCTATGAACACTGAAGCTTTCTTT. The full variable domain, with the rest looked up from reference TRBV7-9 and TRBJ1-1, is DTGVSQNPRHKITKRGQNVTFRCDPISEHNRLYWYRQTLGQGPEFLTYFQNEAQLEKSRLLSDRFSAERPKGSFSTLEIQRTEQGDSAMYLCASSLNIRTEAMNTEAFFGQGTRLTVV.

The rearrangement links TRBV4-3 to TRBJ2-2, with no clear D. The CDR3 is 17 amino acids. V gave up 0 bases and J gave up 1 base, with 12 bases separating them. Germline CDR1 is LGHNA and CDR2 is YSLEER. CDR3 in amino acids: CASSQDYPGGNTGELFF. Here the CDR3 DNA reads TGCGCCAGCAGCCAAGATTACCCGGGTGGGAACACCGGGGAGCTGTTTTTT.

Only one count was recorded for this clone. The chain links TRBV7-3 to TRBJ1-6; TRBD1 is a possible D gene (6 bases). With 2 bases removed from V and 13 bases from J, the gap between germline ends came to 15 bases. The CDR3 extends over 14 amino acids. Germline assignment: CDR1 SGHTA and CDR2 FQGTGA. CDR3 region: CASSLGQIDSPLHF. The CDR3 nucleotides are TGTGCCAGCAGCTTAGGACAGATTGACTCGCCCCTCCACTTT. Full variable domain (missing parts from reference TRBV7-3 and TRBJ1-6): GAGVSQTPSNKVTEKGKYVELRCDPISGHTALYWYRQSLGQGPEFLIYFQGTGAADDSGLPNDRFFAVRPEGSVSTLKIQRTERGDSAVYLCASSLGQIDSPLHFGNGTRLTVT.

The V call is TRBV10-3, the J call TRBJ1-2, with D maybe TRBD1 (6 bases). Germline V gives CDR1 ENHRY, CDR2 SYGVKD. The CDR3 length is 16 residues. The V end was cut by 3 bases, the J end by 2 bases, with 16 bases between. DNA for the CDR3: TGTGCCATCAGTGATACAAACACAGGGAAGAACTATGGCTACACCTTC. This sequence encodes CAISDTNTGKNYGYTF.

The chain carries TRBV4-3 and TRBJ2-7, with D possibly matching TRBD1 (6 bases). Trimming cost V 0 bases and J 6 bases, with 12 bases left between them. The CDR3 runs 14 residues. Per germline, CDR1 LGHNA and CDR2 YSLEER. The CDR3 DNA reads TGCGCCAGCAGCCAAGATAGCAACAGGGCCGAGCAGTACTTC. Protein: CASSQDSNRAEQYF.

This clone appeared once. The J gene is TRBJ1-6, the V gene TRBV27; a weak D match, TRBD1 (6 bases). The CDR3 is 15 amino acids. The germline CDR1 and CDR2 sequences are MNHEY and SMNVEV (reference sequence). Trimming stripped 6 bases from V and 7 bases from J, with 16 bases between. The CDR3 DNA reads TGTGCCAGCAGGCAAGACAGGTCTCGGAATTCACCCCTCCACTTT. Translation gives CASRQDRSRNSPLHF.

In its sample, this clone was seen once. V usage is TRBV6-1 and J usage is TRBJ1-5; D perhaps matches TRBD1 (5 bases). Trimming removed 2 bases from V and 5 bases from J, with 13 bases in between. The CDR3 consists of 15 residues. Germline V gene sequence: CDR1 MNHNS, CDR2 SASEGT. The CDR3 sequence: CASSEYGDSYQPQHF. CDR3 DNA: TGTGCCAGCAGTGAATACGGTGACAGTTATCAGCCCCAGCATTTT.

V and J are TRBV27 and TRBJ2-7, with 8 bases aligning to TRBD1. With V trimmed by 5 bases and J by 5 bases, 5 bases remained unmatched. Looked up from germline, CDR1 is MNHEY and CDR2 is SMNVEV (reference sequence). This CDR3 region has 13 residues. The CDR3 loop reads CASSPRQGNEQYF. The CDR3, as DNA: TGTGCCAGCAGTCCCCGACAGGGGAACGAGCAGTACTTC.

This clone appeared a few times. The CDR3 here is CASGGEGLRGAMNTEAFF. In DNA form, the CDR3 reads TGTGCCAGCGGCGGAGAGGGACTTCGGGGGGCCATGAACACTGAAGCTTTCTTT. The chain has TRBV5-4 and TRBJ1-1, with D tentatively TRBD1 (6 bases). V was trimmed by 7 bases and J by 0 bases, leaving 25 bases between them. The CDR3 is 18 amino acids. Per the germline V gene, CDR1 is SGHNT and CDR2 is YYREEE (reference sequence).

The V gene is TRBV7-2, the J gene TRBJ2-2, with D possibly being TRBD1 (6 bases). V was trimmed by 0 bases and J by 7 bases, leaving 15 bases between them. Germline V gene sequence: CDR1 SGHTA, CDR2 FQGNSA. This CDR3 region has 16 residues. CDR3 coding DNA: TGTGCCAGCAGCTTAGCCAGGTCAGGGGTGAACGGGGAGCTGTTTTTT. Encoded protein: CASSLARSGVNGELFF.

In nucleotides, the CDR3 is TGTGCCAGCAGCGTAGATGGGGGGATGAACACTGAAGCTTTCTTT. As protein: CASSVDGGMNTEAFF. This chain links TRBV9 with TRBJ1-1, with D possibly being TRBD1 (5 bases). The CDR3 runs to 15 residues. CDR1 SGDLS and CDR2 YYNGEE come from the germline V gene. Trimming took off 0 bases at V and 0 bases at J, with 9 bases between the two ends.

This clone was seen a single time. The chain links TRBV30 to TRBJ1-3, with 7 bases that match TRBD1. CDR3 size: 15 residues. The trim removed 1 base at V and 3 bases at J, leaving 6 bases unmatched. CDR1 and CDR2 (germline): GTSNPN, SVGIG (reference sequence). The CDR3 loop reads CAWSGRGQGGNTIYF. CDR3 nucleotide sequence: TGTGCCTGGAGTGGAAGGGGGCAGGGTGGAAACACCATATATTTT.

The chain recombines TRBV21-1 with TRBJ1-1; the table's D call TRBD1 went unverified against the DNA. TRBV21-1 is labeled a pseudogene. CDR3 length: 19 amino acids. CDR3: CASSKATTKGQHMNTEAFF. The CDR3 DNA reads as TGTGCCAGCAGCAAAGCTACCACCAAGGGACAGCACATGAACACTGAAGCTTTCTTT.

The J gene is TRBJ2-2, the V gene TRBV12-5; D is possibly TRBD1 (6 bases). The germline V gene encodes CDR1 LGHNT and CDR2 FRNRAP. Deletions cut 2 bases from V and 7 bases from J, with 8 bases between. CDR3 length equals 13 residues. The chain's CDR3 is CASGLPGDGELFF. The CDR3 DNA follows: TGTGCTAGTGGTTTGCCAGGGGACGGGGAGCTGTTTTTT. The whole variable domain, remainder taken from reference TRBV12-5 and TRBJ2-2, is DARVTQTPRHKVTEMGQEVTMRCQPILGHNTVFWYRQTMMQGLELLAYFRNRAPLDDSGMPKDRFSAEMPDATLATLKIQPSEPRDSAVYFCASGLPGDGELFFGEGSRLTVL.

The chain uses TRBV5-4 and TRBJ1-1; tentative D call: TRBD1 (6 bases). This CDR3 contains 14 residues. Germline CDR1 SGHNT, CDR2 YYREEE (reference sequence). The V end was cut by 6 bases, the J end by 3 bases, with 15 bases between. CDR3 amino acids: CASTQGGRHTEAFF. As DNA, the CDR3 is TGTGCCAGCACCCAAGGGGGACGGCACACTGAAGCTTTCTTT. Complete variable domain (other parts from reference TRBV5-4 and TRBJ1-1): ETGVTQSPTHLIKTRGQQVTLRCSSQSGHNTVSWYQQALGQGPQFIFQYYREEENGRGNFPPRFSGLQFPNYSSELNVNALELDDSALYLCASTQGGRHTEAFFGQGTRLTVV.

This chain links TRBV9 with TRBJ2-3; the match to TRBD2 covers 15 bases. The germline gives CDR1 SGDLS, CDR2 YYNGEE. V was clipped by 0 bases and J by 9 bases; unmatched bases: 2. The CDR3 is 15 amino acids. This CDR3 is CASSVGTSGGATQYF. Written as DNA, the CDR3 is TGTGCCAGCAGCGTAGGGACTAGCGGGGGGGCAACGCAGTATTTT.

J is TRBJ2-1 and V is TRBV18; possible D gene TRBD1, 6 bases. Deletions cut 1 base from V and 0 bases from J, with 13 bases between. This CDR3 is 17 amino acids long. Germline values: CDR1 KGHSH, CDR2 LQKENI. The CDR3 spells CASSPLQGQSSYNEQFF. In DNA form, the CDR3 reads TGTGCCAGCTCACCACTTCAGGGGCAGAGCTCCTACAATGAGCAGTTCTTC.

This rearrangement joins TRBV7-6 to TRBJ2-3; 9 bases match TRBD2. This CDR3 has 15 residues. CDR1 SGHVS and CDR2 FNYEAQ come from the germline V gene. The V segment lost 2 bases and the J segment 4 bases; nucleotides outside the gene matches: 4. The CDR3 nucleotides are TGTGCCAGCAGCTTAAGGCTAGCGGGATCAGATACGCAGTATTTT. Translated, it gives CASSLRLAGSDTQYF.